Sequencing of this T cell receptor (beta chain) was carried out in a study of blood T cell repertoires in COVID-19. The protocol was immunoSEQ multiplex PCR, while the TCRdb copy is restricted to in-frame clones and leaves out a portion. The sample has a few hundred thousand clones; about 91% are singletons. Germline-derived CDR1 and CDR2 are MNHEY and SMNVEV (reference sequence). Trimming took off 0 bases at V and 0 bases at J, with 5 bases between the two ends. This CDR3 has 15 residues. The sequence was obtained from a person aged 18 to 35 with COVID-19, enrolled during active disease. This rearrangement joins TRBV27 to TRBJ1-4; D is unclear. Sequencing used peripheral blood. In DNA, the CDR3 is TGTGCCAGCAGTTTATCTTTCGCAACTAATGAAAAACTGTTTTTT. It yields the protein CASSLSFATNEKLFF.